Listed here are 9 T cell receptor beta chains from one sample, sequenced in a study of cytomegalovirus exposure and HLA in healthy donors. 60 Vbeta and 13 Jbeta primers were used in PCR. Clones were read by immunoSEQ multiplex PCR, and TCRdb kept only the in-frame ones, dropping some. This table has roughly 110,000 clones, about two thirds appearing once. Specimen: PBMCs. All receptors come from a boy younger than 18 in good health and CMV-seronegative.

This clone came up a few times. The chain combines TRBV5-5 with TRBJ1-1; no firm D call. Germline V CDR1 and CDR2: SGHKS, YYEKEE (reference sequence). Trimming removed 0 bases from V and 1 base from J, with 7 bases in between. This CDR3 region has 14 residues. As DNA, the CDR3 is TGTGCCAGCAGCTTGGTTCCGGGGAACACTGAAGCTTTCTTT. Protein: CASSLVPGNTEAFF.

The chain joins TRBV7-9 to TRBJ1-1; D call uncertain. Germline V gives CDR1 SEHNR, CDR2 FQNEAQ (reference sequence). This CDR3 has 13 amino acids. V gave up 5 bases and J gave up 4 bases, with 11 bases separating them. CDR3 amino acids: CASSPQFGTEAFF. DNA for the CDR3: TGTGCCAGCAGCCCGCAATTCGGCACTGAAGCTTTCTTT.

The chain combines TRBV2 with TRBJ1-5; the match to TRBD1 covers 7 bases. The length of the CDR3 is 15 residues. Germline CDR1 is SNHLY and CDR2 is FYNNEI. V was pared by 3 bases and J by 3 bases, with 5 bases of the junction left unmatched. The CDR3 region has the DNA TGTGCCAGCAGTGACAGGGGGAGGAACAATCAGCCCCAGCATTTT. Translating it yields CASSDRGRNNQPQHF.

The chain employs TRBV6-5 and TRBJ2-7, with 9 nucleotides matching TRBD2. V trimming: 6 bases; J trimming: 3 bases; junction bases outside the gene matches: 9. Germline values: CDR1 MNHEY, CDR2 SVGAGI. The CDR3 is 15 residues long. CDR3 nucleotides: TGTGCCAGCAGCGTGGGGCTAGCGGGAATCTACGAGCAGTACTTC. It translates to CASSVGLAGIYEQYF.

The chain carries TRBV7-9 and TRBJ2-7; D uncertain. Trimming stripped 4 bases from V and 7 bases from J, with 17 bases between. The CDR3 contains 14 residues. CDR1 and CDR2 from the germline V gene are SEHNR and FQNEAQ (reference sequence). The CDR3: CASSSPKRFEEQYF. The CDR3 DNA follows: TGTGCCAGCAGCTCTCCCAAGAGGTTTGAAGAGCAGTACTTC.

This chain links TRBV6-1 with TRBJ1-1; no clear D gene. The ends were cut back, 7 bases at V and 0 bases at J, with 12 bases in the middle. Per the germline V gene, CDR1 is MNHNS and CDR2 is SASEGT. The CDR3 runs to 14 residues. The CDR3 bases are TGTGCCAGCACCGGAGCCATAATGAACACTGAAGCTTTCTTT. Translating gives CASTGAIMNTEAFF.

This clone came up once. The chain employs TRBV6-6 and TRBJ2-1, with TRBD2 matching 11 bases. Looked up from germline, CDR1 is MNHNY and CDR2 is SVGAGI (reference sequence). The CDR3 spans 15 residues. V was clipped by 2 bases and J by 7 bases; unmatched bases: 4. CDR3 protein: CASSYRLAGTNEQFF. As DNA, the CDR3 is TGTGCCAGCAGTTACCGACTAGCGGGGACGAATGAGCAGTTCTTC.

The chain employs TRBV7-9 and TRBJ1-2; the D is unclear. CDR3 length equals 13 residues. Trimming took off 1 base at V and 5 bases at J, with 8 bases between the two ends. Looked up from germline, CDR1 is SEHNR and CDR2 is FQNEAQ (reference sequence). This CDR3 reads CASSLGEEYGYTF. The DNA of the CDR3 is TGTGCCAGCAGCTTAGGGGAGGAATATGGCTACACCTTC.

This clone turned up a few times. CDR3 DNA: TGTGCCAGCAGCCGCGGGGGGGGAAGGGAGACCCAGTACTTC. The encoded protein is CASSRGGGRETQYF. The chain links TRBV7-3 to TRBJ2-5; 9 bases agree with TRBD2. The CDR3 sequence is 14 residues long. The J segment lost 5 bases and the V segment lost 5 bases, leaving 6 bases of the junction unmatched. The germline V gene encodes CDR1 SGHTA and CDR2 FQGTGA. The full variable domain, its missing parts supplied by reference TRBV7-3 and TRBJ2-5, is GAGVSQTPSNKVTEKGKYVELRCDPISGHTALYWYRQSLGQGPEFLIYFQGTGAADDSGLPNDRFFAVRPEGSVSTLKIQRTERGDSAVYLCASSRGGGRETQYFGPGTRLLVL.